These 9 T cell receptor beta chains were sequenced from one sample in a study of blood T cell repertoires in COVID-19. Only in-frame clones appear in the TCRdb table, and some are missing; sequencing was by immunoSEQ multiplex PCR. The sample carries fewer than 250,000 clones, around 89% recorded once. Sequencing was performed on PBMCs or T cells enriched from blood (not recorded which). The receptors originated from a man aged 50 or older who had been exposed to COVID-19.

This chain joins TRBV5-4 and TRBJ2-5, with 8 positions matching TRBD1. Germline lookup yields CDR1 SGHNT and CDR2 YYREEE (reference sequence). This CDR3 has 14 amino acids. J was trimmed by 1 base and V by 3 bases; bases with no gene match: 2. The CDR3 region is CASSSGQGQETQYF. CDR3 nucleotide sequence: TGTGCCAGCAGCTCAGGACAGGGCCAAGAGACCCAGTACTTC.

Remarks on this clone: Other DNA sequences of this sample code for an identical CDR3. V is TRBV27 and J is TRBJ1-1; possibly TRBD1 for D (5 bases). Germline CDR1 MNHEY, CDR2 SMNVEV (reference sequence). V shed 2 bases and J shed 1 base, with 5 bases lying between them. The CDR3 is 13 residues long. The chain's CDR3 is CASSLGQNTEAFF. The CDR3 DNA reads TGTGCCAGCAGTTTAGGACAGAACACTGAAGCTTTCTTT.

The chain combines TRBV11-2 with TRBJ2-1, with a tentative D call TRBD2 (6 bases). The germline V gene has CDR1 SGHAT and CDR2 FQNNGV. Trimming cost V 1 base and J 3 bases, with 13 bases left between them. This CDR3 is 16 amino acids long. The CDR3 sequence is CASSLAKGLVYNEQFF. DNA of the CDR3: TGTGCCAGCAGCTTAGCCAAGGGACTGGTCTACAATGAGCAGTTCTTC.

The V call is TRBV5-1, the J call TRBJ2-3; TRBD1 matches 7 bases. Trimming cost V 3 bases and J 7 bases; bases outside gene matches: 5. This CDR3 region has 13 residues. Germline lookup yields CDR1 SGHRS and CDR2 YFSETQ. As DNA, the CDR3 is TGCGCCAGCAGCTCAGAGGGGGCGAATACGCAGTATTTT. It specifies CASSSEGANTQYF.

The chain carries TRBV2 and TRBJ1-5; the D is unclear. Germline assignment: CDR1 SNHLY and CDR2 FYNNEI. With 8 bases removed from V and 7 bases from J, the gap between germline ends came to 21 bases. The length of the CDR3 is 15 residues. The CDR3 spells CASRQEGGFRQPQHF. CDR3 sequence (DNA): TGTGCCAGCCGCCAAGAGGGCGGGTTCCGGCAGCCCCAGCATTTT.

V is TRBV18 and J is TRBJ2-5; 8 bases fit TRBD2. The CDR3 is 14 residues long. Germline loops: CDR1 KGHSH, CDR2 LQKENI. The junction had 4 bases not matched to a gene; V was cut back by 3 bases and J by 4 bases. CDR3 loop: CASSPWTSRETQYF. Written as DNA, the CDR3 is TGTGCCAGCTCACCGTGGACTAGCCGAGAGACCCAGTACTTC.

The gene calls are TRBV4-1 and TRBJ1-2; D uncertain. Germline CDR1 is MGHRA and CDR2 is YSYEKL. V lost 0 bases to trimming and J lost 4 bases, with 15 bases between them. The CDR3 is 16 amino acids. CDR3 coding DNA: TGCGCCAGCAGCCAAGAACTCGAAGTGGGGAGCTATGGCTACACCTTC. It is translated as CASSQELEVGSYGYTF.

This chain connects TRBV27 to TRBJ1-5; D gene uncertain. Trimming pared 3 bases from V and 9 bases from J, leaving 15 bases between. CDR3 length equals 14 residues. Germline-derived CDR1 and CDR2 are MNHEY and SMNVEV (reference sequence). The CDR3 DNA follows: TGTGCCAGCAGTTTCCGAGTAGGTACGGGGCCCCAGCATTTT. Translation gives CASSFRVGTGPQHF.

The rearrangement links TRBV18 to TRBJ1-1, with 9 nucleotides matching TRBD1. This CDR3 spans 15 amino acids. The germline V gene has CDR1 KGHSH and CDR2 LQKENI. V lost 6 bases, J lost 5 bases, and 10 bases stayed unmatched. CDR3: CASSYIGQGYTEAFF. The CDR3 DNA is TGTGCCAGCTCGTATATAGGACAGGGGTATACTGAAGCTTTCTTT.